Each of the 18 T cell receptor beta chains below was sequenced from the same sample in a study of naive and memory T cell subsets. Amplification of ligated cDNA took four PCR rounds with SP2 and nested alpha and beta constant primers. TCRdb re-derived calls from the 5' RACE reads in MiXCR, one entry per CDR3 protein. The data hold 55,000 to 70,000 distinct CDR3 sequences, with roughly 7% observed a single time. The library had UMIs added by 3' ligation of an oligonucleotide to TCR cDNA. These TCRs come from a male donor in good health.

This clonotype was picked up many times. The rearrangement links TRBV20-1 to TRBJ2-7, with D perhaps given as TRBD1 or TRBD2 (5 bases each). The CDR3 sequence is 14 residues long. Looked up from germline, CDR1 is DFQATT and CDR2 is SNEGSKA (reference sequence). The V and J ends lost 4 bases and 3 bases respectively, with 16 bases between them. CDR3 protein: CSAKPAGTVYEQYF. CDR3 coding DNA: TGCAGTGCTAAACCTGCCGGGACCGTCTACGAGCAGTACTTC.

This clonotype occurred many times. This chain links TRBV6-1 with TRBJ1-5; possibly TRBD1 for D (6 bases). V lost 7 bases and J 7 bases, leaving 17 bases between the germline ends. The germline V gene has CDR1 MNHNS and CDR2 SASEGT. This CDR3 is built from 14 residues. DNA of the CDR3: TGTGCCAGCATGGGGGGAGGGGGTGGGCAGCCCCAGCATTTT. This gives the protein CASMGGGGGQPQHF.

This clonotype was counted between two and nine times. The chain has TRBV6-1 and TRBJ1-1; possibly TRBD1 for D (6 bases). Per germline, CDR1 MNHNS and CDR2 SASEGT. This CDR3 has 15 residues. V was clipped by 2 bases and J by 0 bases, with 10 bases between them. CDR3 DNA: TGTGCCAGCAGTGAAAAAACAGGGCTGAACACTGAAGCTTTCTTT. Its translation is CASSEKTGLNTEAFF.

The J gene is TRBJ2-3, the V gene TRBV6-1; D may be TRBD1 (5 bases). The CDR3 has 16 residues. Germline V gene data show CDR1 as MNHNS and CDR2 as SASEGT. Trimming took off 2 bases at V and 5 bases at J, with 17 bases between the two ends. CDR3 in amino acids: CASSELVGQGVDTQYF. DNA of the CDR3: TGTGCCAGCAGTGAATTAGTCGGGCAGGGCGTAGATACGCAGTATTTT.

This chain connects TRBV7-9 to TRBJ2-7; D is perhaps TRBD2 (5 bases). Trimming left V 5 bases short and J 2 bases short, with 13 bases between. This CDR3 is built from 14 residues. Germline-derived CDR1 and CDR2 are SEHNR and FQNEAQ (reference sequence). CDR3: CASSDGLETYEQYF. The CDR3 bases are TGTGCCAGCAGCGACGGACTGGAAACCTACGAGCAGTACTTC.

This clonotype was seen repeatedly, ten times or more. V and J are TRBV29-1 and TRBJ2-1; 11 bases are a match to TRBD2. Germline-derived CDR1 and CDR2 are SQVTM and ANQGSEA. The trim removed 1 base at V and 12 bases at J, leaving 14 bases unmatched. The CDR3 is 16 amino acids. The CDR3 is CSVEGVSGRAGAGQFF. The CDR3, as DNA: TGCAGCGTTGAAGGGGTTAGCGGGAGGGCCGGGGCCGGGCAGTTCTTC.

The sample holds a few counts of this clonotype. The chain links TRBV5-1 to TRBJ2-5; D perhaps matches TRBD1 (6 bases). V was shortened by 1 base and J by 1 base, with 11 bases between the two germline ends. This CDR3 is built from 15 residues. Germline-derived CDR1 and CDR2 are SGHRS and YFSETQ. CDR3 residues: CASSLRTVLQETQYF. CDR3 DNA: TGCGCCAGCAGCTTGAGGACAGTCCTCCAAGAGACCCAGTACTTC. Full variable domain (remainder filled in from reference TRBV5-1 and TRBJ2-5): KAGVTQTPRYLIKTRGQQVTLSCSPISGHRSVSWYQQTPGQGLQFLFEYFSETQRNKGNFPGRFSGRQFSNSRSEMNVSTLELGDSALYLCASSLRTVLQETQYFGPGTRLLVL.

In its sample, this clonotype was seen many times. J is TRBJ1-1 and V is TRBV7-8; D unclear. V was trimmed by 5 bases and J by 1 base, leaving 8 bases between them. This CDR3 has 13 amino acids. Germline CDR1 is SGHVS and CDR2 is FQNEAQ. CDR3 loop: CASSLGSNTEAFF. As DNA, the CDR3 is TGTGCCAGCAGCCTTGGATCGAACACTGAAGCTTTCTTT.

CDR3 nucleotide sequence: TGTGCCAGCTCACAAACCGTCTCCTACGAGCAGTACTTC. Amino acids: CASSQTVSYEQYF. The chain carries TRBV18 and TRBJ2-7; unclear D gene. Germline-derived CDR1 and CDR2 are KGHSH and LQKENI. The V and J ends lost 4 bases and 0 bases respectively, with 7 bases between them. CDR3 length equals 13 residues.

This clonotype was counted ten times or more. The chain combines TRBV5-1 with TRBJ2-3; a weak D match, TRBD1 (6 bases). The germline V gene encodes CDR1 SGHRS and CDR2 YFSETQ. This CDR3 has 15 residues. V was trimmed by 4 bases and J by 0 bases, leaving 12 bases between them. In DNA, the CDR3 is TGCGCCAGCAGCGGGGGCCGGGTCAGCACAGATACGCAGTATTTT. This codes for CASSGGRVSTDTQYF.

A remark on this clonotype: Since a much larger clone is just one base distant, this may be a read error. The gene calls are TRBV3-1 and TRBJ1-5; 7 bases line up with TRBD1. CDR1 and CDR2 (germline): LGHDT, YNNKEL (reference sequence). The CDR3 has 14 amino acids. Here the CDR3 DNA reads TGTGCCTGCAGCCTCTCAGGGGGGAATCAGCCCCAGCATTTT. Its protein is CACSLSGGNQPQHF.

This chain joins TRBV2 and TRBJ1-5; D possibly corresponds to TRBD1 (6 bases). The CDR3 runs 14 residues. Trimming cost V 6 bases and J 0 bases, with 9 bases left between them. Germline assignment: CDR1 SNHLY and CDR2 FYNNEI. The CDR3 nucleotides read TGTGCCAGCAGGGACAGCAATAGCAATCAGCCCCAGCATTTT. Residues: CASRDSNSNQPQHF.

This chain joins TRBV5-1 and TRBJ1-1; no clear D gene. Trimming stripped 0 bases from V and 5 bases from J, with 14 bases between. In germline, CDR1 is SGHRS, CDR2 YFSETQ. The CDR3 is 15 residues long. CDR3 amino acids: CASSLGFLRDTEAFF. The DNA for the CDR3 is TGCGCCAGCAGCTTGGGGTTCTTAAGGGATACTGAAGCTTTCTTT.

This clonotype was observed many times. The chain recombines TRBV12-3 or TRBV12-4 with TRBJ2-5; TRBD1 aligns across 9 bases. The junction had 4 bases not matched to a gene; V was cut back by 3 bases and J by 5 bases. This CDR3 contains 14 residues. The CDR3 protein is CASSFTDRGETQYF. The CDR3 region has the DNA TGTGCCAGCAGTTTCACGGACAGGGGCGAGACCCAGTACTTC.

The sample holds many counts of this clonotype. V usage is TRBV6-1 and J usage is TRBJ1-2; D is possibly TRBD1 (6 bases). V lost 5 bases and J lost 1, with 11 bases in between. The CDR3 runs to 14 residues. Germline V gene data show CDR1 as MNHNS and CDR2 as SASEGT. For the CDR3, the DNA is TGTGCCAGCAGTTGGGGGCGAAGTAACTATGGCTACACCTTC. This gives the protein CASSWGRSNYGYTF.

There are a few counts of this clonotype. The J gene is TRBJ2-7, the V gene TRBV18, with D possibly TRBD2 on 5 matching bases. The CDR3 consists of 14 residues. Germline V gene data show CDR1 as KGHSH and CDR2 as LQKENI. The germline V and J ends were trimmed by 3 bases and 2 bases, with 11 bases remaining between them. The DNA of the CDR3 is TGTGCCAGCTCACCCGCGGGCCGTACCTACGAGCAGTACTTC. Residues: CASSPAGRTYEQYF.

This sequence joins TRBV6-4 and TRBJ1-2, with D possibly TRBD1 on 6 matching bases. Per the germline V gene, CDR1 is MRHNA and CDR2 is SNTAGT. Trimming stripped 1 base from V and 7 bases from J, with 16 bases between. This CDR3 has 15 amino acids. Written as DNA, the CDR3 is TGTGCCAGCAGTGACTTACAGGGTGGTTTCGGTGGCTACACCTTC. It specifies CASSDLQGGFGGYTF.

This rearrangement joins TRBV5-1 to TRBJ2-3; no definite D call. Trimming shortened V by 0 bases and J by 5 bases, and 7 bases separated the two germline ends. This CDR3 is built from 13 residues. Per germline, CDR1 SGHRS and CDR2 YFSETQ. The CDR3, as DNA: TGCGCCAGCAGCTTGGTCGTACAAGATACGCAGTATTTT. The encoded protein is CASSLVVQDTQYF. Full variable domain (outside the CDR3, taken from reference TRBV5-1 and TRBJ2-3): KAGVTQTPRYLIKTRGQQVTLSCSPISGHRSVSWYQQTPGQGLQFLFEYFSETQRNKGNFPGRFSGRQFSNSRSEMNVSTLELGDSALYLCASSLVVQDTQYFGPGTRLTVL.